One sample yielded the 32 T cell receptor beta chains listed below, sequenced in a study of human T cells and chemical hapten exposure. Each CDR3 protein gets one entry after TCRdb re-called the RACE reads with MiXCR. The sample has over 65,000 distinct CDR3 sequences; about 9.9% are singletons. This sample's time point: patch test 2, 6 weeks after DPC sensitization. Treatment here: therapeutic diphenylcyclopropenone sensitization with weekly scalp DPC. The sample was whole blood, taken in connection with sensitization to the hapten diphenylcyclopropenone (DPC). Receptor source: a man aged 18-30 years with alopecia areata. Some clones in this sample may be carry-over from other donors' samples.

This clonotype was detected many times. This chain links TRBV4-1 with TRBJ1-4, with D possibly matching TRBD1 (6 bases). Germline V gives CDR1 MGHRA, CDR2 YSYEKL. Deletions cut 2 bases from V and 10 bases from J, with 11 bases between. The CDR3 consists of 13 residues. CDR3 nucleotide sequence: TGCGCCAGCAGCCAATGGACAGAGGGAAAACTGTTTTTT. It specifies CASSQWTEGKLFF.

This clonotype was picked up many times. DNA of the CDR3: TGTGCCAGCAGCTTAATCGACAGGAGCACTGAAGCTTTCTTT. Translation gives CASSLIDRSTEAFF. The chain couples TRBV7-2 to TRBJ1-1; TRBD1 might be the D (6 bases). The CDR3 totals 14 residues. Trimming took off 2 bases at V and 4 bases at J, with 11 bases between the two ends. CDR1 SGHTA and CDR2 FQGNSA come from the germline V gene.

This clonotype was seen more than once but under ten times. This rearrangement joins TRBV6-1 to TRBJ2-5; maybe TRBD2 (5 bases). The CDR3 runs 16 residues. The V end lost 6 bases, the J end lost 5 bases, and 22 bases lay between the germline ends. CDR1 MNHNS and CDR2 SASEGT come from the germline V gene. CDR3 nucleotides: TGTGCCAGCAGGGCATGGACTGGGCGGTTCGCGGAGACCCAGTACTTC. It yields the protein CASRAWTGRFAETQYF.

The chain employs TRBV20-1 and TRBJ1-5; 9 bases line up with TRBD1. Trimming at V came to 5 bases and at J to 0 bases, leaving 8 bases not matched to a gene. The germline V gene encodes CDR1 DFQATT and CDR2 SNEGSKA (reference sequence). The CDR3 sequence is 16 residues long. This chain's CDR3 is CSARGTGRNSNQPQHF. In nucleotides, the CDR3 is TGCAGTGCTCGAGGGACAGGGCGCAATAGCAATCAGCCCCAGCATTTT.

This clonotype occurred many times. The chain employs TRBV10-2 and TRBJ1-3, with D tentatively TRBD1 (6 bases). CDR3 length equals 14 residues. V gave up 6 bases and J gave up 2 bases, with 11 bases separating them. Germline lookup yields CDR1 WSHSY and CDR2 SAAADI. The CDR3 spells CASRVQGTGNTIYF. The CDR3 DNA follows: TGCGCCAGCAGGGTCCAGGGGACTGGAAACACCATATATTTT.

This clonotype turned up a few times. The chain carries TRBV6-1 and TRBJ1-6; a weak D match, TRBD1 (6 bases). The CDR3 contains 13 residues. Trimming took 7 bases from V and 6 from J, leaving 10 bases between them. Germline V CDR1 and CDR2: MNHNS, SASEGT. The CDR3 coding sequence is TGTGCCAGCACCTGGGACACTAATTCACCCCTCCACTTT. Translation gives CASTWDTNSPLHF.

The chain is built from TRBV10-1 and TRBJ2-2; no reliable D call. Deletions cut 6 bases from V and 5 bases from J, with 13 bases between. This CDR3 has 14 residues. Germline CDR1 reads WNHNN; CDR2 reads SYGVQD (reference sequence). DNA of the CDR3: TGCGCCAGCAGGGACGGGTTATTTACCGGGGAGCTGTTTTTT. Translated: CASRDGLFTGELFF.

This clonotype was picked up a small number of times. The V gene is TRBV6-2 or TRBV6-3, the J gene TRBJ2-2; 9 nucleotides match TRBD1. Germline values: CDR1 MNHEY, CDR2 SVGEGT. CDR3 length: 14 amino acids. V lost 6 bases to trimming and J lost 1 base; unmatched junction nucleotides: 0. The CDR3 DNA follows: TGTGCCAGCAGGGGACAGGGGAACACCGGGGAGCTGTTTTTT. Translation: CASRGQGNTGELFF.

This clonotype was detected a few times. V usage is TRBV6-2 or TRBV6-3 and J usage is TRBJ2-3; D might be TRBD1 or TRBD2, each matching 5 bases. Per germline, CDR1 MNHEY and CDR2 SVGEGT. Trimming stripped 7 bases from V and 6 bases from J, with 14 bases between. CDR3 length equals 13 residues. CDR3 protein: CASNEGQGDTQYF. CDR3 in DNA: TGTGCCAGCAATGAGGGGCAGGGCGATACGCAGTATTTT.

This clonotype was detected many times. This chain joins TRBV11-2 and TRBJ2-2; 9 positions match TRBD1. Unmatched junction bases numbered 9, after V lost 5 bases and J lost 5 bases. The germline V gene encodes CDR1 SGHAT and CDR2 FQNNGV. The CDR3 totals 16 residues. The CDR3 spells CASSARDRARTGELFF. CDR3 coding DNA: TGTGCCAGCAGCGCCCGGGACAGGGCACGAACCGGGGAGCTGTTTTTT.

This clonotype was counted at least ten times. The V and J genes are TRBV20-1 and TRBJ1-5, with no clear D. Per the germline V gene, CDR1 is DFQATT and CDR2 is SNEGSKA (reference sequence). The CDR3 runs 11 residues. Trimming cost V 3 bases and J 5 bases, with 5 bases left between them. CDR3 sequence (DNA): TGCAGTGCTAGTCCTGATCAGCCCCAGCATTTT. It encodes CSASPDQPQHF.

The chain couples TRBV6-6 to TRBJ1-1, with no clear D. This CDR3 has 13 amino acids. The germline V gene has CDR1 MNHNY and CDR2 SVGAGI (reference sequence). Trimming removed 7 bases from V and 0 bases from J, with 9 bases in between. The CDR3 DNA is TGTGCCAGCATTTTGCACATGAACACTGAAGCTTTCTTT. Translated: CASILHMNTEAFF.

V usage is TRBV6-1 and J usage is TRBJ2-7; a possible D gene is TRBD2 (6 bases). The CDR3 length is 16 residues. Germline V gives CDR1 MNHNS, CDR2 SASEGT. Trimming cost V 3 bases and J 0 bases, with 15 bases left between them. The CDR3 sequence is CASSELGDFRSYEQYF. CDR3 in DNA: TGTGCCAGCAGTGAGCTCGGGGACTTCCGCTCCTACGAGCAGTACTTC.

This clonotype showed up many times. The rearrangement uses TRBV19 and TRBJ2-1, with D tentatively TRBD2 (5 bases). The CDR3 consists of 14 residues. CDR1 and CDR2 from the germline V gene are LNHDA and SQIVND (reference sequence). V lost 2 bases, J lost 9 bases, and 14 bases lay in between. Here the CDR3 reads CASSILAFPVEQFF. The CDR3 nucleotides read TGTGCCAGTAGTATACTAGCCTTTCCAGTTGAGCAGTTCTTC.

This clonotype was observed a few times. V is TRBV10-3 and J is TRBJ2-1; 7 nucleotides match TRBD1. CDR1 ENHRY and CDR2 SYGVKD come from the germline V gene. The CDR3 covers 17 residues. V lost 2 bases to trimming and J lost 4 bases; unmatched junction nucleotides: 11. The CDR3 here is CAISEELWGQKYNEQFF. The DNA of the CDR3 is TGTGCCATCAGTGAGGAGCTCTGGGGACAGAAGTACAATGAGCAGTTCTTC.

There are a few counts of this clonotype. The chain carries TRBV4-3 and TRBJ1-1; 11 nucleotides line up with TRBD1. This CDR3 is 16 amino acids long. Losses at the gene ends were 0 bases for V and 4 bases for J; bases not matched to a gene: 4. Germline lookup yields CDR1 LGHNA and CDR2 YSLEER. The CDR3 reads CASSQESGTGGTEAFF. DNA of the CDR3: TGCGCCAGCAGCCAAGAGTCCGGGACAGGGGGCACTGAAGCTTTCTTT.

This clonotype was recorded many times. V usage is TRBV5-1 and J usage is TRBJ1-1; the D is unclear. The V end was cut by 2 bases, the J end by 3 bases, with 14 bases between. Germline CDR1 is SGHRS and CDR2 is YFSETQ. The CDR3 has 15 amino acids. The CDR3 nucleotides are TGCGCCAGCAGCTTATCCCCTTTCACGCACACTGAAGCTTTCTTT. Its protein product is CASSLSPFTHTEAFF.

The chain is built from TRBV7-7 and TRBJ2-2; a possible D gene is TRBD1 (6 bases). Germline CDR1 reads SSHAT; CDR2 reads FNYEAQ (reference sequence). V was pared by 3 bases and J by 9 bases, with 14 bases between. The length of the CDR3 is 14 residues. Here the CDR3 reads CASSLLTGRRELFF. The CDR3, as DNA: TGTGCCAGCAGCTTGTTGACAGGACGGAGGGAGCTGTTTTTT. The full variable domain, rest sourced from reference TRBV7-7 and TRBJ2-2, is GAGVSQSPRYKVTKRGQDVTLRCDPISSHATLYWYQQALGQGPEFLTYFNYEAQPDKSGLPSDRFSAERPEGSISTLTIQRTEQRDSAMYRCASSLLTGRRELFFGEGSRLTVL.

Many counts were recorded for this clonotype. The chain joins TRBV6-5 to TRBJ2-3, with unresolved D. V lost 6 bases and J 9 bases, leaving 13 bases between the germline ends. Looked up from germline, CDR1 is MNHEY and CDR2 is SVGAGI. This CDR3 has 12 residues. CDR3 DNA sequence: TGTGCCAGCAGCTGGGTAGGTGGCACGCAGTATTTT. Amino acid sequence: CASSWVGGTQYF.

In its sample, this clonotype was seen a few times. V and J are TRBV7-8 and TRBJ1-1; 7 bases line up with TRBD1. Germline trimming cut 1 base from V and 5 bases from J; bases unmatched to any gene: 13. CDR1 and CDR2 (germline): SGHVS, FQNEAQ. This CDR3 spans 17 amino acids. CDR3 sequence reads: CASSLVKGRGVSTEAFF. The DNA for the CDR3 is TGTGCCAGCAGCTTAGTAAAGGGCAGGGGGGTCTCGACTGAAGCTTTCTTT.

Only a few counts were recorded for this clonotype. V usage is TRBV5-1 and J usage is TRBJ2-7; D unresolved. From germline, CDR1 is SGHRS and CDR2 YFSETQ. Trimming cost V 1 base and J 6 bases, with 11 bases left between them. CDR3 length: 13 residues. The CDR3 coding sequence is TGCGCCAGCAGCTTGTTCCTTGGGTCCGAGCAGTACTTC. This translates into CASSLFLGSEQYF. Complete variable domain (other parts from reference TRBV5-1 and TRBJ2-7): KAGVTQTPRYLIKTRGQQVTLSCSPISGHRSVSWYQQTPGQGLQFLFEYFSETQRNKGNFPGRFSGRQFSNSRSEMNVSTLELGDSALYLCASSLFLGSEQYFGPGTRLTVT.

This clonotype has more than one count but fewer than ten. This rearrangement joins TRBV18 to TRBJ2-2; D might be TRBD2 (6 bases). Trimming stripped 3 bases from V and 4 bases from J, with 15 bases between. This CDR3 has 16 amino acids. Looked up from germline, CDR1 is KGHSH and CDR2 is LQKENI. CDR3 DNA sequence: TGTGCCAGCTCACCGTCCGGCGGGACCGGCACCGGGGAGCTGTTTTTT. This sequence encodes CASSPSGGTGTGELFF. Full variable domain (rest looked up from reference TRBV18 and TRBJ2-2): NAGVMQNPRHLVRRRGQEARLRCSPMKGHSHVYWYRQLPEEGLKFMVYLQKENIIDESGMPKERFSAEFPKEGPSILRIQQVVRGDSAAYFCASSPSGGTGTGELFFGEGSRLTVL.

This clonotype was seen repeatedly, ten times or more. The V and J genes are TRBV7-8 and TRBJ2-7; 10 bases fit TRBD2. Germline lookup yields CDR1 SGHVS and CDR2 FQNEAQ. The CDR3 consists of 14 residues. Losses at the gene ends were 5 bases for V and 3 bases for J; bases not matched to a gene: 4. For the CDR3, the DNA is TGTGCCAGCAGCCAACTAGCGGGGATCTACGAGCAGTACGTC. Residues: CASSQLAGIYEQYV.

This sequence joins TRBV7-9 and TRBJ1-2, with D unresolved. The CDR3 consists of 14 residues. Germline CDR1 is SEHNR and CDR2 is FQNEAQ (reference sequence). V lost 2 bases to trimming and J lost 6 bases, with 13 bases between them. CDR3 sequence: CASSLSQRSDGYTF. CDR3 bases: TGTGCCAGCAGCTTAAGTCAGAGATCCGATGGCTACACCTTC.

This clonotype was seen only a few times. J is TRBJ2-1 and V is TRBV5-1; 9 bases are shared with TRBD2. CDR3 length: 16 residues. Per the germline V gene, CDR1 is SGHRS and CDR2 is YFSETQ. The V gene end was trimmed by 4 bases and the J gene end by 0 bases; junction bases not matched to a gene: 5. The CDR3, as DNA: TGCGCCAGCAGCCCGAGCGGGGGGAGCTCCTACAATGAGCAGTTCTTC. It specifies CASSPSGGSSYNEQFF.

The chain uses TRBV25-1 and TRBJ2-2, with D unclear. Per the germline V gene, CDR1 is MGHDK and CDR2 is SYGVNS. CDR3 length equals 17 residues. V was cut by 2 bases and J by 0 bases, with 13 bases left in between. CDR3 in amino acids: CASSERSGQTNTGELFF. The DNA for the CDR3 is TGTGCCAGCAGTGAAAGGTCTGGGCAGACGAACACCGGGGAGCTGTTTTTT.

The genes are TRBV5-1 and TRBJ2-1, with D unresolved. This CDR3 contains 14 residues. Trimming stripped 2 bases from V and 6 bases from J, with 12 bases between. The germline V gene encodes CDR1 SGHRS and CDR2 YFSETQ. The CDR3 loop is CASSFHAQVNEQFF. CDR3 bases: TGCGCCAGCAGCTTCCACGCGCAGGTCAATGAGCAGTTCTTC.

This clonotype appeared a few times. The CDR3 reads CASSSAGADTEAFF. Written as DNA, the CDR3 is TGTGCCAGCAGCTCAGCGGGTGCAGACACTGAAGCTTTCTTT. J is TRBJ1-1 and V is TRBV7-6; unclear D gene. The CDR3 has 14 residues. V dropped 4 bases and J dropped 3 bases, with 12 bases sitting between them. Germline CDR1 reads SGHVS; CDR2 reads FNYEAQ.

Of note for this clonotype: Possible read error: a much larger clone is one base away. The gene calls are TRBV7-8 and TRBJ2-5, with 8 nucleotides matching TRBD2. The germline V gene has CDR1 SGHVS and CDR2 FQNEAQ. This CDR3 region has 15 residues. The V and J ends lost 1 base and 2 bases, in that order; junction bases with no gene match: 3. The CDR3: CASSLGVAGQETQYF. The DNA of the CDR3 is TGTGCCAGCAGCTTAGGGGTAGCGGGACAAGAGACCCAGTACTTC.

The rearrangement joins TRBV11-2 to TRBJ2-7, with a tentative D call TRBD2 (5 bases). Trimming pared 5 bases from V and 0 bases from J, leaving 8 bases between. Per germline, CDR1 SGHAT and CDR2 FQNNGV. The CDR3 totals 13 residues. The CDR3 DNA sequence: TGTGCCAGCAGCGCGGGCCGCTCCTACGAGCAGTACTTC. It specifies CASSAGRSYEQYF.

The J gene is TRBJ1-5, the V gene TRBV9; D unresolved. Germline V gene data show CDR1 as SGDLS and CDR2 as YYNGEE. V dropped 0 bases and J dropped 0 bases, with 10 bases sitting between them. This CDR3 has 16 residues. The CDR3 coding sequence is TGTGCCAGCAGCGTAGGATGGGGTGGTAGCAATCAGCCCCAGCATTTT. Protein sequence: CASSVGWGGSNQPQHF.

This clonotype was recorded at least ten times. Written as DNA, the CDR3 is TGCGCCAGCAACCCGGGACAGGGCTACGAGCAGTACTTC. This codes for CASNPGQGYEQYF. The chain recombines TRBV4-1 with TRBJ2-7; 9 nucleotides match TRBD1. Germline CDR1 is MGHRA and CDR2 is YSYEKL. This CDR3 has 13 amino acids. The V and J ends lost 7 bases and 3 bases, in that order; junction bases with no gene match: 4.